This T cell receptor beta chain came from a study of shared clonotypes between healthy human individuals. Findings and limits, study-wide: Larger estimated richness was generally recorded for naive subsets relative to memory subsets. The genetic and exposure-history diversity represented was limited by few donors.

About this clone: Antigen unknown.

The V and J ends lost 3 bases and 3 bases, in that order; junction bases with no gene match: 8. Germline V gene data show CDR1 as SGDLS and CDR2 as YYNGEE. CDR3 length: 16 amino acids. Positively selected for CCR7, the CD45RO-negative cells used as naive CD8 cells excluded terminally differentiated effector memory CD45RA+ cells. Profiling relied on immunoSEQ multiplex PCR, and the TCRdb table lists in-frame clones only, not all of them. The sample lists about 2,200,000 clones, 93% seen once, with 1.5% to 2% in the top ten. The TCR originated in a man aged 18 to 29 in good health. Some clones in this sample may be carry-over from other donors' samples. V gene TRBV9 combines with J gene TRBJ2-5, with 10 bases matching TRBD2. Material: naive CD8+ T cells from PBMCs. CDR3 region: CASSGPLAGEEETQYF. In DNA, the CDR3 is TGTGCCAGCAGCGGACCTCTAGCGGGAGAAGAAGAGACCCAGTACTTC. The variable domain in full, completed from reference TRBV9 and TRBJ2-5, reads DSGVTQTPKHLITATGQRVTLRCSPRSGDLSVYWYQQSLDQGLQFLIQYYNGEERAKGNILERFSAQQFPDLHSELNLSSLELGDSALYFCASSGPLAGEEETQYFGPGTRLLVL.